The 3 T cell receptor beta chains below all came from one sample that was sequenced in a study of breast tumors, draining lymph nodes, adjacent tissues. TCRdb reanalysed the multiplex PCR reads using MiXCR and keeps one entry per CDR3 protein. The sample lists approximately 45,000 distinct CDR3 sequences; roughly 23% were seen once. The sample comprised breast tumor tissue. All receptors derive from a female donor with breast cancer. Some clones in this sample may be carry-over from other donors' samples.

The rearrangement uses TRBV19 and TRBJ2-5, with 15 nucleotides matching TRBD2. Germline V gives CDR1 LNHDA, CDR2 SQIVND (reference sequence). Losses at the gene ends were 5 bases for V and 5 bases for J; bases not matched to a gene: 6. This CDR3 contains 16 residues. CDR3 residues: CASSPGTSGGWETQYF. CDR3 bases: TGTGCCAGTAGTCCCGGGACTAGCGGGGGGTGGGAGACCCAGTACTTC.

The table lists this clonotype with many counts. This chain connects TRBV19 to TRBJ2-1; TRBD2 agrees at 9 bases. The V and J ends lost 4 bases and 4 bases, in that order; junction bases with no gene match: 5. The CDR3 runs to 15 residues. The germline CDR1 and CDR2 sequences are LNHDA and SQIVND (reference sequence). CDR3 loop: CASSSSGSGYNEQFF. CDR3 bases: TGTGCCAGTAGTAGTAGCGGGAGCGGTTACAATGAGCAGTTCTTC.

The CDR3 is CASRHGATNEKLFF. CDR3 nucleotides: TGTGCCAGCAGGCACGGGGCAACTAATGAAAAACTGTTTTTT. The chain couples TRBV6-1 to TRBJ1-4, with D hard to call. CDR1 MNHNS and CDR2 SASEGT come from the germline V gene. This CDR3 has 14 amino acids. V lost 6 bases to trimming and J lost 0 bases, with 8 bases between them.